A single sample gave rise to the 16 T cell receptor beta chains below, sequenced in a study of cytomegalovirus exposure and HLA in healthy donors. Use of 60 Vbeta and 13 Jbeta primers characterized the PCR. Sequencing was performed with immunoSEQ multiplex PCR; in TCRdb, only in-frame clones are kept and a portion is missing. The profile shows about 150,000 clones, 75% of them singletons. Sample: PBMCs. The receptors here all came from a young man in good health and CMV-seronegative.

The rearrangement uses TRBV27 and TRBJ1-6; D is unresolved. V was pared by 10 bases and J by 0 bases, with 16 bases between. Looked up from germline, CDR1 is MNHEY and CDR2 is SMNVEV (reference sequence). This CDR3 has 16 residues. The CDR3 here is CATGKEMSSYNSPLHF. DNA of the CDR3: TGTGCCACCGGGAAGGAGATGAGCTCCTATAATTCACCCCTCCACTTT.

V gene TRBV6-6 combines with J gene TRBJ1-4; D call uncertain. The CDR3 length is 14 residues. Deletions cut 7 bases from V and 8 bases from J, with 17 bases between. Germline V gives CDR1 MNHNY, CDR2 SVGAGI (reference sequence). The CDR3, as DNA: TGTGCCAGCACCGGGAGGCGGTCGCGGGAAAAACTGTTTTTT. It is translated as CASTGRRSREKLFF.

This chain joins TRBV27 and TRBJ2-7, with a weak D call TRBD1 (6 bases). CDR1 is MNHEY and CDR2 is SMNVEV in the germline V gene (reference sequence). Between the trimmed V and J ends, which lost 2 bases and 5 bases, there was a span of 13 bases. The CDR3 has 14 amino acids. The CDR3 region has the DNA TGTGCCAGCAGTTTAGTTGGCAGGGGCCACGAGCAGTACTTC. This translates into CASSLVGRGHEQYF.

This chain uses TRBV4-1 with TRBJ1-2, with 9 bases lining up with TRBD1. From germline, CDR1 is MGHRA and CDR2 YSYEKL. V dropped 5 bases and J dropped 5; count of bases not matched to a gene: 9. The CDR3 runs 15 residues. This CDR3 reads CASSEKTGGSYGYTF. In DNA form, the CDR3 reads TGCGCCAGCAGCGAGAAAACAGGGGGCAGTTATGGCTACACCTTC.

This rearrangement joins TRBV28 to TRBJ1-2; D may be TRBD1 (6 bases). V was shortened by 4 bases and J by 7 bases, with 19 bases between the two germline ends. Germline CDR1 is MDHEN and CDR2 is SYDVKM. The CDR3 has 15 amino acids. CDR3 DNA sequence: TGTGCCAGCAGTTCGGCCGGGGAGGGGGGCGGTGGCTACACCTTC. Encoded protein: CASSSAGEGGGGYTF.

V usage is TRBV29-1 and J usage is TRBJ2-3; TRBD1 agrees at 8 bases. This CDR3 has 14 residues. V dropped 1 base and J dropped 6; count of bases not matched to a gene: 6. Germline values: CDR1 SQVTM, CDR2 ANQGSEA. CDR3 protein: CSVEGQGAGDTQYF. DNA of the CDR3: TGCAGCGTTGAAGGGCAGGGGGCGGGGGATACGCAGTATTTT.

The chain couples TRBV4-1 to TRBJ2-1, with TRBD1 matching over 8 bases. Germline CDR1 reads MGHRA; CDR2 reads YSYEKL. J gave up 15 bases and V 0 bases, and 7 bases lay outside the gene matches. The CDR3 loop spans 13 amino acids. CDR3 coding DNA: TGCGCCAGCAGCCAAGAATCCGGGACAGGACTGTTCTTC. It translates to CASSQESGTGLFF.

This chain connects TRBV4-1 to TRBJ1-4; 11 nucleotides align to TRBD1. With V trimmed by 1 base and J by 8 bases, 6 bases remained unmatched. This CDR3 contains 16 residues. The germline V gene encodes CDR1 MGHRA and CDR2 YSYEKL. CDR3 region: CASSQGRGTGGEKLFF. DNA for the CDR3: TGCGCCAGCAGCCAAGGCCGAGGGACAGGGGGAGAAAAACTGTTTTTT.

The chain has TRBV19 and TRBJ2-2; 7 nucleotides align to TRBD2. V gave up 3 bases and J gave up 4 bases; unmatched junction bases: 14. Germline CDR1 LNHDA, CDR2 SQIVND (reference sequence). This CDR3 is 18 amino acids long. The CDR3 nucleotides read TGTGCCAGTAGTATGGTAGTCTTGCGGGAGAAGGGCACCGGGGAGCTGTTTTTT. This translates into CASSMVVLREKGTGELFF.

The chain employs TRBV27 and TRBJ1-4; perhaps TRBD1 as D (6 bases). CDR1 is MNHEY, CDR2 SMNVEV, per germline (reference sequence). The CDR3 runs to 17 residues. Trimming left V 6 bases short and J 8 bases short, with 25 bases between. CDR3 sequence reads: CASSPLWGGHEYEKLFF. The CDR3, as DNA: TGTGCCAGCAGCCCCCTATGGGGGGGGCATGAGTACGAAAAACTGTTTTTT.

The V and J genes are TRBV7-2 and TRBJ2-1; 9 bases are shared with TRBD2. Unmatched junction bases numbered 6, after V lost 5 bases and J lost 4 bases. The CDR3 consists of 15 residues. CDR1 is SGHTA and CDR2 is FQGNSA in the germline V gene. CDR3 region: CASSHSGSGYNEQFF. Here the CDR3 DNA reads TGTGCCAGCAGCCATAGCGGGAGTGGGTACAATGAGCAGTTCTTC.

This clone was seen a handful of times. The sample contains more than one DNA sequence encoding this CDR3. This rearrangement joins TRBV6-5 to TRBJ2-7; 10 bases fit TRBD1. The CDR3 has 14 amino acids. V was pared by 5 bases and J by 4 bases, with 5 bases of the junction left unmatched. Germline V gives CDR1 MNHEY, CDR2 SVGAGI. The chain's CDR3 is CASSPGQGKYEQYF. The CDR3 bases are TGTGCCAGCAGTCCGGGACAGGGGAAGTACGAGCAGTACTTC.

The J gene is TRBJ2-2, the V gene TRBV9; D remains unclear. The V end lost 3 bases, the J end lost 1 base, and 7 bases lay between the germline ends. There are 14 residues in the CDR3. Germline CDR1 reads SGDLS; CDR2 reads YYNGEE. The CDR3 region is CASSEYLNTGELFF. The CDR3 coding sequence is TGTGCCAGCAGCGAATATTTGAACACCGGGGAGCTGTTTTTT.

This sequence joins TRBV6-5 and TRBJ2-7; D is possibly TRBD1 (7 bases). The CDR3 covers 14 residues. Germline CDR1 reads MNHEY; CDR2 reads SVGAGI. V shed 2 bases and J shed 7 bases, with 15 bases lying between them. In DNA form, the CDR3 reads TGTGCCAGCAGTTACGTAGAGGGGGCGGGAGAGCAGTACTTC. Translated: CASSYVEGAGEQYF.

The V call is TRBV5-4, the J call TRBJ2-1; 16 bases fit TRBD2. Per germline, CDR1 SGHNT and CDR2 YYREEE (reference sequence). J was trimmed by 12 bases and V by 2 bases; bases with no gene match: 5. The CDR3 is 15 amino acids. In DNA form, the CDR3 reads TGTGCCAGCAGCTTAGGGACTAGCGGGAGGGGCGGGCAGTTCTTC. This encodes CASSLGTSGRGGQFF. Looking up the rest from reference TRBV5-4 and TRBJ2-1 gives the full variable domain: ETGVTQSPTHLIKTRGQQVTLRCSSQSGHNTVSWYQQALGQGPQFIFQYYREEENGRGNFPPRFSGLQFPNYSSELNVNALELDDSALYLCASSLGTSGRGGQFFGPGTRLTVL.

This clone was seen only once. J is TRBJ2-3 and V is TRBV7-9; D is uncertain. From germline, CDR1 is SEHNR and CDR2 FQNEAQ (reference sequence). The V end was cut by 1 base, the J end by 0 bases, with 8 bases between. The CDR3 covers 15 residues. The CDR3 protein is CASSLVSPSTDTQYF. In nucleotides, the CDR3 is TGTGCCAGCAGCTTAGTGTCCCCTAGCACAGATACGCAGTATTTT.